The 5 T cell receptor beta chains presented below share a single source sample, sequenced in a study of cytomegalovirus exposure and HLA in healthy donors. Clones were sequenced by immunoSEQ multiplex PCR, and TCRdb holds only the in-frame ones, with some missing. The sample lists some 170,000 clones, around nine tenths occurring once. The sample was PBMCs. The receptors were gathered from a man aged 18 to 29 in good health and CMV-seropositive.

This rearrangement joins TRBV9 to TRBJ2-5; 11 nucleotides line up with TRBD1. V dropped 0 bases and J dropped 4; count of bases not matched to a gene: 2. Germline assignment: CDR1 SGDLS and CDR2 YYNGEE. The CDR3 is 15 amino acids. The CDR3 bases are TGTGCCAGCAGCGTAGAGGGACAGGGGGGAGAGACCCAGTACTTC. Its protein product is CASSVEGQGGETQYF.

J is TRBJ2-7 and V is TRBV25-1; no firm D call. CDR3 length equals 13 residues. Germline CDR1 reads MGHDK; CDR2 reads SYGVNS. Deletions cut 1 base from V and 3 bases from J, with 7 bases between. The CDR3 is CASSEFRGYEQYF. CDR3 DNA sequence: TGTGCCAGCAGTGAATTCCGCGGCTACGAGCAGTACTTC.

This chain joins TRBV30 and TRBJ2-1, with D possibly being TRBD2 (6 bases). Germline V gives CDR1 GTSNPN, CDR2 SVGIG (reference sequence). The CDR3 has 15 residues. The ends were cut back, 3 bases at V and 8 bases at J, with 20 bases in the middle. The DNA for the CDR3 is TGTGCCTGGAGCTCCAAGGGTCTAGCGTCCGATGAGCAGTTCTTC. Protein sequence: CAWSSKGLASDEQFF.

In this sample, this clone turned up many times. This chain connects TRBV19 to TRBJ1-1, with a tentative D call TRBD1 (5 bases). Trimming took off 0 bases at V and 2 bases at J, with 10 bases between the two ends. Germline CDR1 LNHDA, CDR2 SQIVND (reference sequence). The CDR3 spans 15 residues. For the CDR3, the DNA is TGTGCCAGTAGTATAGATCAACAGGCCAACACTGAAGCTTTCTTT. Encoded protein: CASSIDQQANTEAFF.

The chain employs TRBV4-1 and TRBJ2-2; 12 nucleotides align to TRBD2. The V gene's germline CDR1 is MGHRA and CDR2 YSYEKL. The CDR3 sequence is 16 residues long. V shed 3 bases, J shed 6 bases, and the junction held 5 bases outside the gene matches. This chain's CDR3 is CASSHSSGRAPGELFF. In nucleotides, the CDR3 is TGCGCCAGCAGCCATTCTAGCGGGAGGGCCCCCGGGGAGCTGTTTTTT.